This record covers a single T cell receptor beta chain. Its target is unknown. This record belongs to a study of Ad26.COV2.S vaccination and SARS-CoV-2 variants. Study-wide results and caveats: Non-spike TCR breadth was similar in vaccine and placebo recipients.

Stated treatment: roughly 19 received Ad26.COV2.S at low or high dose, single or two shots; 5 received placebo; per-sample allocation not given. Day 63 after the first injection of vaccine or placebo was the sampling time. The vaccine antigen was prefusion-stabilized Wuhan SARS-CoV-2 spike. The germline V gene has CDR1 SEHNR and CDR2 FQNEAQ (reference sequence). V was clipped by 3 bases and J by 6 bases; unmatched bases: 8. The CDR3 covers 15 residues. Clones were sequenced by immunoSEQ multiplex PCR, and TCRdb holds only the in-frame ones, with some missing. This table holds some 290,000 clones, around 84% found once.

The rearrangement links TRBV7-9 to TRBJ1-3; 7 nucleotides align to TRBD1. The source of this sequence is a person between 18 and 65 years old who received the Ad26.COV2.S COVID-19 vaccine or a placebo. The specimen comprised peripheral blood, sampled in a trial of Ad26.COV2.S vaccine versus placebo. CDR3 DNA sequence: TGTGCCAGCAGCTTCCATTGGGACAGATTAAACACCATATATTTT. Amino acid sequence: CASSFHWDRLNTIYF.